This TCR beta chain was identified in a study of blood T cells in healthy people across ages. There are 12 residues in the CDR3. Germline V gene sequence: CDR1 DFQATT, CDR2 SNEGSKA (reference sequence). The V and J ends lost 8 bases and 2 bases respectively, with 13 bases between them. Study results and limitations: A roughly linear fall in TCR beta diversity per million T cells was seen with increasing age. CMV status of donors was unknown, possibly confounding expanded clonotype changes.

Only a few counts were recorded for this clonotype. Its antigen is not identified. It was with a sample-barcoded 5' primer and a J-beta primer mix that a second PCR of roughly 6 to 12 cycles was run. TCRdb recomputed calls from the 5' RACE reads with MiXCR, one row per CDR3 protein. The sample lists roughly 1,300,000 distinct CDR3 sequences, around 59% occurring once. Per-sample yields of isolated PBMCs were at least 6 million. The sample taken for sequencing was blood. V is TRBV20-1 and J is TRBJ2-7, with D unclear. The TCR originated in a man between 18 and 29 years old in good health. The CDR3 nucleotides read TGCAGTTTAGCTCCCTCTACCTACGAGCAGTACTTC. It translates to CSLAPSTYEQYF.